This T cell receptor beta chain was profiled in a study of OX40 agonist ivuxolimab in advanced cancers. Study background: Clinicians treated patients with ivuxolimab, an agonistic anti-OX40 (CD134) antibody. The study reported partial responses in three patients: one hepatocellular carcinoma, two cutaneous melanoma. Study observations and caveats: At 0.1 to 3.0 mg/kg and by week 6, CD4+ and CD8+ T cells in the blood had expanded clonally.

Trimming removed 2 bases from V and 3 bases from J, with 10 bases in between. The germline V gene has CDR1 MNHNS and CDR2 SASEGT. The CDR3 has 14 amino acids. Patients were ineligible given autoimmune disease history or systemic immunosuppression. Libraries were prepared by immunoSEQ multiplex PCR; TCRdb keeps only in-frame clonotypes and omits some of them. The sample holds fewer than 75,000 clones; about nine tenths are singletons and the top ten take 0.67%. For this clone: Its antigen is still unknown.

This chain links TRBV6-1 with TRBJ1-1, with unresolved D. Sequencing was performed on CD4+ or CD8+ T cells sorted from blood, taken in a trial of the OX40 agonist ivuxolimab. The sequence derives from an adult with an advanced solid tumor such as melanoma, head and neck, liver or kidney cancer. In nucleotides, the CDR3 is TGTGCCAGCAGTGAACTGGAGGGAGACACTGAAGCTTTCTTT. Translated: CASSELEGDTEAFF.